What follows describes a single T cell receptor beta chain. The data were obtained in a study of T cells after yellow fever vaccination. Overall study context: Preparing low-cell-number fractions relied on SMART-Seq v4 Ultra Low Input.

Making TCR cDNA involved 5'RACE template switching, which added UMIs and a universal primer site. TCRdb re-analysed the 5' RACE reads in MiXCR, keeping a single row per CDR3 protein. The sample has some 390,000 distinct CDR3 sequences, 15% to 20% seen once. This CDR3 has 13 amino acids. The germline V gene encodes CDR1 LGHNA and CDR2 YSLEER. The V gene lost 4 bases and the J gene lost 4 bases, with 10 bases spanning the gap. This rearrangement joins TRBV4-3 to TRBJ1-2; TRBD1 is a possible D gene (5 bases). The sequences come from PBMCs, collected before the yellow fever booster vaccination. The receptor comes from a man in his late teens or twenties who received the YFV17D yellow fever vaccine. The CDR3 spells CASSLTEFYGYTF. CDR3 DNA sequence: TGCGCCAGCAGCCTGACAGAGTTCTATGGCTACACCTTC.